This T cell receptor beta chain emerged from a study of CD8 T cells in ankylosing spondylitis. This clonotype has a count of ten or more. The target antigen is unknown. Study findings and constraints: Characteristic of ankylosing spondylitis blood, it appeared, was a TCR beta motif comprising about eight highly homologous variants. Disease-linked clones bore a CD8+ phenotype and were relatively rare in peripheral blood. In ankylosing spondylitis patients, matched synovial fluid reportedly showed significant enrichment of disease-linked clones.

Trimming shortened V by 1 base and J by 6 bases, and 17 bases separated the two germline ends. The CDR3 consists of 16 residues. Looked up from germline, CDR1 is MGHRA and CDR2 is YSYEKL. Construction of TCR beta libraries was performed using quantitative 5'-RACE with molecular barcodes. TCRdb fed the 5' RACE reads into MiXCR, producing one record per CDR3 protein. The sample has about 36,000 distinct CDR3 sequences; 9.5% to 11% are singletons. V gene TRBV4-1 combines with J gene TRBJ2-3; D remains ambiguous. The TCR comes from a male donor with ankylosing spondylitis. Sequencing was carried out using synovial fluid, either unsorted or a sorted T cell fraction (not recorded which). The CDR3 nucleotides read TGCGCCAGCAGCCAAGGTAGACCAAACGTACGCGATACGCAGTATTTT. Translating it yields CASSQGRPNVRDTQYF.